This paragraph covers one TCR beta chain sequence. Here immunoSEQ multiplex PCR was the method, and the copy in TCRdb shows in-frame clones only, minus some. The sample contains 40,000 to 60,000 clones, around 93% of which appear only once. This specimen belongs to a study of T cell changes during pregnancy in multiple sclerosis. Germline V gene lookup returns CDR1 PRHDT and CDR2 FYEKMQ (reference sequence). After removal of 4 bases from V and 5 bases from J, the junction contained 7 bases not matched to a gene. The CDR3 runs 14 residues. The material was CD8+ T cells from peripheral blood mononuclear cells, obtained after pregnancy. This sequence was found in a female donor with multiple sclerosis, enrolled in a pregnancy study. V usage is TRBV13 and J usage is TRBJ1-2; 7 positions agree with TRBD1. CDR3 bases: TGTGCCAGCAGCTCCGGGACAGCCATGTATGGCTACACCTTC. Translating it yields CASSSGTAMYGYTF. The variable domain in full, with the rest retrieved from reference TRBV13 and TRBJ1-2, is AAGVIQSPRHLIKEKRETATLKCYPIPRHDTVYWYQQGPGQDPQFLISFYEKMQSDKGSIPDRFSAQQFSDYHSELNMSSLELGDSALYFCASSSGTAMYGYTFGSGTRLTVV.